This T cell receptor (beta chain) is drawn from a study of beta chain features in type 1 diabetes. Findings and caveats of the study: Across all four CD4+ subsets, people with type 1 diabetes showed modestly shorter TCRB CDR3s.

This clone has only a few counts. The antigen is unknown. What was sequenced were expressed TCRB transcripts, since all of the isolated RNA had been reverse transcribed. TCRdb's table, derived via immunoSEQ multiplex PCR, lists solely in-frame clones and lacks some. In the table there are 600,000 or so clones, around an eighth of which are singletons. Trimming cost V 5 bases and J 6 bases; bases outside gene matches: 8. Germline V gene data show CDR1 as SNHLY and CDR2 as FYNNEI. The CDR3 spans 16 residues. The V gene is TRBV2, the J gene TRBJ2-3; TRBD2 matches at 13 bases. Sequenced material: naive CD4+ T cells from blood. The receptor was derived from a man aged 18 to 30 with type 1 diabetes. The CDR3 reads CASSFGLAGAVDTQYF. The CDR3 DNA reads TGTGCCAGCAGTTTCGGACTAGCGGGAGCGGTGGATACGCAGTATTTT.